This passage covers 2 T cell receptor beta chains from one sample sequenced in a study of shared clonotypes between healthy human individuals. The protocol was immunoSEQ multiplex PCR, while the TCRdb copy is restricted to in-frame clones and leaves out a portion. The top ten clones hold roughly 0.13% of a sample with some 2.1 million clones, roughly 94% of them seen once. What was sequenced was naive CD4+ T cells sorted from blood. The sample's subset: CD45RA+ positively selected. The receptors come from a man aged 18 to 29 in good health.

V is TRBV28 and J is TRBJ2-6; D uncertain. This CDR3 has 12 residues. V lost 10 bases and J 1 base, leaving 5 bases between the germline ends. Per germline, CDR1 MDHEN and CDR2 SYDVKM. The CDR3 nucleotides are TGTGCCACCAATTCTGGGGCCAACGTCCTGACTTTC. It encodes CATNSGANVLTF.

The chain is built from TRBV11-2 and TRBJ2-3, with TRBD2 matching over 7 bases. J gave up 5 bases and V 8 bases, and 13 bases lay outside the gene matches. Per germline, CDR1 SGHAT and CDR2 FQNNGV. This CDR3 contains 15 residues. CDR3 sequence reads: CASAPGLGAIDTQYF. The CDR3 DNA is TGTGCCAGCGCCCCAGGACTAGGCGCGATAGATACGCAGTATTTT.